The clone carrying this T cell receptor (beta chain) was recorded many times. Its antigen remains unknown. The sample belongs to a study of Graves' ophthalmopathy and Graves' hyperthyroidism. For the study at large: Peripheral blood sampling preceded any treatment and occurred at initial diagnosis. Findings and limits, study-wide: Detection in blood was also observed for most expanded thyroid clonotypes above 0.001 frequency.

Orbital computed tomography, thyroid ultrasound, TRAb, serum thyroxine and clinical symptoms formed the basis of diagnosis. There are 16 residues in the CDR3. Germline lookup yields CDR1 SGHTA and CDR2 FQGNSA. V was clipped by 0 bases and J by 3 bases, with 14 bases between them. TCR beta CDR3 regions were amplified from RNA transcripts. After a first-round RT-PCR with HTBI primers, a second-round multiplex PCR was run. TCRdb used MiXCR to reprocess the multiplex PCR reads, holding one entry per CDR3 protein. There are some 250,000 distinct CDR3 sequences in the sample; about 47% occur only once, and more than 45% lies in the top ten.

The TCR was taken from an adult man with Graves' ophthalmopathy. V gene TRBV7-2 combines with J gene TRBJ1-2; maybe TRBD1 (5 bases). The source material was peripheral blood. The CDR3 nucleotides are TGTGCCAGCAGCTTAGCGGAAGGGTCCAGGGACTATGGCTACACCTTC. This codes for CASSLAEGSRDYGYTF.